This T cell receptor beta chain emerged from a study of shared clonotypes between healthy human individuals. Findings of the study overall: Only a few donors were included, so the genetic and exposure-history diversity represented was limited. Sampling covered nothing but blood. Tissue TCR repertoires likely differ from those found in blood.

Per the authors' pipeline: There were no quality scores in the junction-only immunoSEQ sequences, so filtering differed. Data came from immunoSEQ multiplex PCR; TCRdb stores just in-frame clones and leaves some out. V and J calls and clone size come straight from that table; D and trimming were deduced from the DNA. The data contain some 2,100,000 clones, approximately 94% of them singletons. To note about this clone: The antigen remains undetermined.

The V and J ends lost 1 base and 6 bases respectively, with 15 bases between them. CDR1 is MGHRA, CDR2 YSYEKL, per germline. The CDR3 is 15 amino acids. The material sequenced was naive CD4+ T cells sorted from blood. Subset denoted: CD45RA+ positively selected. This clonotype originated in a man aged 18 to 30 in good health. This chain links TRBV4-1 with TRBJ1-1; tentative D call: TRBD1 (6 bases). In nucleotides, the CDR3 is TGCGCCAGCAGCCAAGTGTTGTACAGGGTCTCTGAAGCTTTCTTT. This sequence encodes CASSQVLYRVSEAFF.